This TCR beta chain originates from a study of shared clonotypes between healthy human individuals. The table lists this clone with a count of one. Libraries were prepared by immunoSEQ multiplex PCR; TCRdb keeps only in-frame clonotypes and omits some of them. The repertoire holds 1.6 million or so clones, with about 98.5% as singletons. V was pared by 3 bases and J by 1 base, with 21 bases between. The germline gives CDR1 SGHAT, CDR2 FQNNGV. The CDR3 has 19 residues. The rearrangement links TRBV11-2 to TRBJ2-2, with D maybe TRBD1 (5 bases). This clonotype was sampled from a man aged 25-45 years in good health. Material: naive CD4+ T cells sorted from blood. The sample's subset: CD45RA+ positively selected. This chain's CDR3 is CASSFLTYKTTVNTGELFF. Written as DNA, the CDR3 is TGTGCCAGCAGCTTTCTGACATATAAAACGACAGTGAACACCGGGGAGCTGTTTTTT.